A single sample gave rise to the 13 T cell receptor beta chains below, sequenced in a study of OX40 agonist ivuxolimab in advanced cancers. Measured with immunoSEQ multiplex PCR; TCRdb has only the in-frame clones, and not every one. The sample consists of 50,000 to 55,000 clones, roughly nine tenths of them appearing once. The specimen was CD4+ or CD8+ T cells sorted from blood, collected in a trial of the OX40 agonist ivuxolimab. The receptors here all came from an adult with an advanced solid tumor such as melanoma, head and neck, liver or kidney cancer.

The chain is built from TRBV19 and TRBJ2-1; D tentatively reads TRBD1 or TRBD2 (5 bases each). Germline values: CDR1 LNHDA, CDR2 SQIVND (reference sequence). Between the trimmed V and J ends, which lost 5 bases and 9 bases, there was a span of 17 bases. The CDR3 covers 14 residues. CDR3 loop: CASSGTPGYGEQFF. CDR3 DNA sequence: TGTGCCAGTAGTGGGACCCCGGGGTATGGTGAGCAGTTCTTC.

The chain employs TRBV29-1 and TRBJ1-5, with TRBD1 as a possible D gene (6 bases). The germline V and J ends were trimmed by 4 bases and 4 bases, with 11 bases remaining between them. CDR3 length: 13 residues. Germline CDR1 SQVTM, CDR2 ANQGSEA. In DNA, the CDR3 is TGCAGCGTTGCAGGGACATCGAATCAGCCCCAGCATTTT. Translated: CSVAGTSNQPQHF.

V usage is TRBV19 and J usage is TRBJ2-3; weak D call: TRBD1 (6 bases). CDR1 and CDR2 from the germline V gene are LNHDA and SQIVND (reference sequence). V lost 4 bases and J lost 2, with 19 bases in between. CDR3 length: 17 residues. The CDR3 DNA reads TGTGCCAGTAGTACCCTCTTGTGGCAGGGGTTCACAGATACGCAGTATTTT. It specifies CASSTLLWQGFTDTQYF.

This clone has only one observation. V and J are TRBV10-1 and TRBJ2-3; D is uncertain. Trimming cost V 3 bases and J 3 bases, with 4 bases left between them. Germline V lookup: CDR1 WNHNN, CDR2 SYGVQD (reference sequence). This CDR3 region has 12 residues. CDR3 region: CASSDTTDTQYF. The CDR3 bases are TGCGCCAGCAGTGACACGACAGATACGCAGTATTTT.

The chain combines TRBV7-9 with TRBJ2-6; D possibly matches TRBD1 or TRBD2 (5 bases each). V was clipped by 5 bases and J by 0 bases, with 17 bases between them. The V gene's germline CDR1 is SEHNR and CDR2 FQNEAQ (reference sequence). The CDR3 is made up of 18 amino acids. CDR3 nucleotides: TGTGCCAGCAGCCCCGGGGCCGGGCGTTCCTCTGGGGCCAACGTCCTGACTTTC. It specifies CASSPGAGRSSGANVLTF.

This chain uses TRBV30 with TRBJ2-1; possibly TRBD2 for D (5 bases). The CDR3 totals 14 residues. The germline V and J ends were trimmed by 5 bases and 4 bases, with 15 bases remaining between them. Germline lookup yields CDR1 GTSNPN and CDR2 SVGIG (reference sequence). The CDR3 loop reads CAWSKRADYNEQFF. CDR3 nucleotide sequence: TGTGCCTGGTCTAAGCGAGCGGATTACAATGAGCAGTTCTTC.

The V call is TRBV6-1, the J call TRBJ1-5, with D possibly matching TRBD1 (6 bases). The V end lost 5 bases, the J end lost 15 bases, and 26 bases lay between the germline ends. The V gene's germline CDR1 is MNHNS and CDR2 SASEGT. CDR3 size: 15 residues. The CDR3 DNA is TGTGCCAGCAGTTCAGTTTTGGTTACAGGGAATTTTATGCATTTT. Translation gives CASSSVLVTGNFMHF.

This chain uses TRBV2 with TRBJ1-1; perhaps TRBD1 as D (6 bases). Germline V gene lookup returns CDR1 SNHLY and CDR2 FYNNEI. V dropped 4 bases and J dropped 8 bases, with 14 bases sitting between them. The CDR3 covers 13 residues. The DNA of the CDR3 is TGTGCCAGCAGTGTGGCTCCAGGGACAGAAGCTTTCTTT. Protein product: CASSVAPGTEAFF.

The V call is TRBV23-1, the J call TRBJ1-5, with D uncertain. TRBV23-1 is an open reading frame whose function is uncertain. The CDR3 covers 14 residues. The V end was cut by 2 bases, the J end by 4 bases, with 9 bases between. DNA for the CDR3: TGCGCCAGCAGTCAAAACGATAAAAATCAGCCCCAGCATTTT. Its protein is CASSQNDKNQPQHF.

The chain couples TRBV28 to TRBJ1-3, with 7 bases matching TRBD1. There are 13 residues in the CDR3. Trimming removed 7 bases from V and 5 bases from J; junction bases left unmatched: 5. Germline loops: CDR1 MDHEN, CDR2 SYDVKM. DNA of the CDR3: TGTGCCAGCAAGGTGGGACAGAGAAACACCATATATTTT. It specifies CASKVGQRNTIYF.

The rearrangement joins TRBV25-1 to TRBJ1-2; 7 bases line up with TRBD1. The CDR3 extends over 14 amino acids. V lost 1 base to trimming and J lost 3 bases; unmatched junction nucleotides: 2. Germline V gene lookup returns CDR1 MGHDK and CDR2 SYGVNS. The CDR3 nucleotides read TGTGCCAGCAGTGAATTTCAGGGGGACTATGGCTACACCTTC. Translating it yields CASSEFQGDYGYTF.

V is TRBV21-1 and J is TRBJ1-1. TRBV21-1 is flagged as a pseudogene. The length of the CDR3 is 17 residues. The CDR3 protein is CASSKEKGRLVNTEAFF. CDR3 bases: TGTGCCAGCAGCAAAGAGAAAGGGCGGCTTGTGAACACTGAAGCTTTCTTT.

V usage is TRBV4-2 and J usage is TRBJ1-3; 11 nucleotides match TRBD1. CDR3 length: 19 residues. V lost 1 base and J lost 1; bases outside the gene matches: 9. Germline CDR1 is LGHNA and CDR2 is YNFKEQ. The CDR3 nucleotides are TGTGCCAGCAGCCAAGCTTACGGGACAGGGGGTAGTTCTGGAAACACCATATATTTT. This sequence encodes CASSQAYGTGGSSGNTIYF.